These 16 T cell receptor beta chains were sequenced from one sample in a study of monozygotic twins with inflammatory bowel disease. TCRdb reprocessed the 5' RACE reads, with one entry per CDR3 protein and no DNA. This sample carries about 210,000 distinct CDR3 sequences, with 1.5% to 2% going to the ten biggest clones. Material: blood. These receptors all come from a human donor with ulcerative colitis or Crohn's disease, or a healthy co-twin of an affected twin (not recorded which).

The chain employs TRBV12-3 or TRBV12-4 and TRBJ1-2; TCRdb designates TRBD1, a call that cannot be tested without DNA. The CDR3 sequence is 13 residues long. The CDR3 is CASSLGQGSGYTF.

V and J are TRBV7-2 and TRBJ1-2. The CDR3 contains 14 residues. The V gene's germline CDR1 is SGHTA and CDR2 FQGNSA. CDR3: CASSTAQANYGYTF.

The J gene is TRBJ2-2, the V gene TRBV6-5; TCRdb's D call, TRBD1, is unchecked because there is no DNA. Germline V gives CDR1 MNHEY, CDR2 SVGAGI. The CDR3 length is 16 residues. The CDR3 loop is CASSYRPQVYTGELFF.

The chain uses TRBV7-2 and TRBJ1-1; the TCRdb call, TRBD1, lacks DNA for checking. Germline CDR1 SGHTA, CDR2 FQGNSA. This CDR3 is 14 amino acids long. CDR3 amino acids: CASKPTEYNTEAFF.

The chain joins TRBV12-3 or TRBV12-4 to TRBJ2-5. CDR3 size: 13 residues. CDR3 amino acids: CASSFMGQETQYF.

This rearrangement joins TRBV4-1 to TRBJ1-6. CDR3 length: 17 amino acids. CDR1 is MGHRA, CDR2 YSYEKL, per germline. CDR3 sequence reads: CASSQDRSRRYDSPLHF.

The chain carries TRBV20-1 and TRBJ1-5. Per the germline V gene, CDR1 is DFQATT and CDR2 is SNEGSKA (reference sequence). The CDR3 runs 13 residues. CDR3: CSAIGDRSQPQHF.

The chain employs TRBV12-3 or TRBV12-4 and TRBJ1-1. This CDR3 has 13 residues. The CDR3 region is CASSRSVGTEAFF.

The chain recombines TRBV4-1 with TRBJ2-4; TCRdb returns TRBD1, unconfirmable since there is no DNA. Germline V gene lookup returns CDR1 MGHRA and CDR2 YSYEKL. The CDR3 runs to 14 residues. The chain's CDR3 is CASSQAGAVNIQYF.

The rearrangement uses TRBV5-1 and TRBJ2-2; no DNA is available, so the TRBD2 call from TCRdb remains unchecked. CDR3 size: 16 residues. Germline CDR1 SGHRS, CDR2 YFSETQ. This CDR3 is CASSPGVAGKTGELFF.

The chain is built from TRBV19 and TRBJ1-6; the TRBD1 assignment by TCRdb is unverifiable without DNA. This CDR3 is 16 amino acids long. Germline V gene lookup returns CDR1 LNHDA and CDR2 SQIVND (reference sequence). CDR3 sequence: CASSTLEGGYNSPLHF.

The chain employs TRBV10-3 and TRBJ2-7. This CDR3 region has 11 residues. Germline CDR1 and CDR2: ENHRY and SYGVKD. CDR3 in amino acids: CAISGRYEQYF.

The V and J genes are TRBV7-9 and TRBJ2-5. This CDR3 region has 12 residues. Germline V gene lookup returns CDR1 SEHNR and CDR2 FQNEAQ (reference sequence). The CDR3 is CASSPITGTQYF.

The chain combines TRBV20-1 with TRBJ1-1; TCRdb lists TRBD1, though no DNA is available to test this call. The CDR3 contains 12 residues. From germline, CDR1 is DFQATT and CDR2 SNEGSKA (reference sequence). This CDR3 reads CSASFGGQEAFF.

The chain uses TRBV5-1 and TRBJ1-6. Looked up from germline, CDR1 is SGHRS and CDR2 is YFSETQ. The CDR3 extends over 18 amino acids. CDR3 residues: CASSLDRATSSYNSPLHF.

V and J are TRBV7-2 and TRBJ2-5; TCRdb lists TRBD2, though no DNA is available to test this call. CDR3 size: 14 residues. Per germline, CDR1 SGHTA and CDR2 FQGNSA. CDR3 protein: CASSLLAGAETQYF.